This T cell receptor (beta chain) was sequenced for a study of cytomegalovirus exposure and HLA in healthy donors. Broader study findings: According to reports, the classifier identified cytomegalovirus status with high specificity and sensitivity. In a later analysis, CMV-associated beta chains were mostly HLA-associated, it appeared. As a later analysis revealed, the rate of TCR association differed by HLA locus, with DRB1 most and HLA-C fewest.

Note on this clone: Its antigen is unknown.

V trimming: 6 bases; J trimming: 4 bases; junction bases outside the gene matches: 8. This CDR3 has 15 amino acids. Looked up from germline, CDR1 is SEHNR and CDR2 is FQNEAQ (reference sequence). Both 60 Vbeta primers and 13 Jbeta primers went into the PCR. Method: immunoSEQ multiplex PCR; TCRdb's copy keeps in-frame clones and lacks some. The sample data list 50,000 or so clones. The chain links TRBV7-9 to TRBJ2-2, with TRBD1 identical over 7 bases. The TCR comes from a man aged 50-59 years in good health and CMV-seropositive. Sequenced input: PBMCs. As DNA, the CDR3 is TGTGCCAGCAGATACAGGGGCCCTGGCACCGGGGAGCTGTTTTTT. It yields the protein CASRYRGPGTGELFF.